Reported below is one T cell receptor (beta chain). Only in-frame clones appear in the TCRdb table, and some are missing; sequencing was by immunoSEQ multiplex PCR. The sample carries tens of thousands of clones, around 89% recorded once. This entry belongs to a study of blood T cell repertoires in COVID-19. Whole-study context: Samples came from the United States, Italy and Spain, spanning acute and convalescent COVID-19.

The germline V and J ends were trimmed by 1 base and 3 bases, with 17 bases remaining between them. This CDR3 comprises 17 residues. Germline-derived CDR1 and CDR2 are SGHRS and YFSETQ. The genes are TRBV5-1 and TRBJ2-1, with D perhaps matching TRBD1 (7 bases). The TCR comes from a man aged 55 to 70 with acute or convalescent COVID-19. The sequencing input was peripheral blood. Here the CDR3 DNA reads TGCGCCAGCAGCTTGATGGGCGGGACAGATAGCTACAATGAGCAGTTCTTC. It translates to CASSLMGGTDSYNEQFF.